Sequencing of this T cell receptor (beta chain) was carried out in a study of PD-L1 blockade in urothelial cancer. Study details: Patients' atezolizumab regimen, 1,200 mg intravenously every 3 weeks, began in the mid-2010s. Blood samples had a median of approximately 150,000 T cells, tens of thousands of unique TCRs, and clonality 0.080.

In its sample, this clone was seen a few times. Sequencing used immunoSEQ multiplex PCR; TCRdb keeps in-frame clones, though not all of them. Among tens of thousands of clones listed, around 81% were seen once. Regarding time point: pretreatment peripheral blood. Locally advanced or metastatic urothelial carcinoma affected all patients. Each patient contributed between 1 and 8 total time points of blood mononuclear cells, pretreatment and during treatment. J gave up 6 bases and V 2 bases, and 11 bases lay outside the gene matches. CDR1 SGHVS and CDR2 FNYEAQ come from the germline V gene. The length of the CDR3 is 18 residues.

The sequenced sample was PBMCs, obtained around atezolizumab (anti-PD-L1) treatment. This TCR was sampled from a man between 40 and 49 years old with urothelial cancer. The chain joins TRBV7-6 to TRBJ2-2, with TRBD2 identical over 11 bases. CDR3 in amino acids: CASSLMAALAGVAGELFF. The CDR3, as DNA: TGTGCCAGCAGCTTAATGGCCGCACTAGCGGGAGTTGCCGGGGAGCTGTTTTTT.